The clone carrying this TCR beta chain came up once. As yet, its antigen is unknown. At one boundary the junction diverges from the germline segment, which might be a read error. This specimen belongs to a study of STAT5B mutations in CD4+ large granular lymphocyte leukemia. Overall study: The CDR3 'QG' motif was associated with a particular HLA allele among healthy donors.

Study-level results: Less than 30% of private leukemic clonotypes occurred rarely in other patients' non-leukemic repertoires. 8/27 top patient clones versus 2/35 control clones were TRBV06-family. Higher CD4+ than CD8+ T-LGLL clonality might reflect small sample size.

Germline V gene lookup returns CDR1 SSHAT and CDR2 FNYEAQ (reference sequence). The CDR3 runs 14 residues. Using immunoSEQ multiplex PCR, the repertoire was profiled, and TCRdb retains in-frame clones only, with some absent. Of around 35,000 clones detected, 55% to 80% appear once; the ten largest clones hold approximately 1.6%. The rearrangement uses TRBV7-7 and TRBJ2-2; a weak D match, TRBD1 (6 bases). The sample was CD4+ T cells from blood buffy coats. This receptor was obtained from a human donor in good health. The CDR3 loop is CASSSQGNTGELFF. CDR3 coding DNA: TGTGCTAGCAGCTCACAGGGTAACACCGGGGAGCTGTTTTTT.